There are a few counts of the clone carrying this TCR beta chain. This entry is derived from a study of human T cells and chemical hapten exposure. Overall study: There were per-sample TCR yield variations, arising mainly from small pooled library volume differences.

This CDR3 spans 15 amino acids. V trimming: 10 bases; J trimming: 0 bases; junction bases outside the gene matches: 9. The germline V gene has CDR1 SGHAT and CDR2 FQDESV (reference sequence). Unseparated into fractions, whole blood served as the source from which total RNA was extracted. Unique molecular identifiers were linked by the library to individual cDNA molecules. In the original processing: Per-sample TCR counts ranged from about 20,000 to 690,600, median roughly 98,000. A single record per CDR3 protein comes from TCRdb applying MiXCR to the 5' RACE reads. The V and J calls, along with clone size, are taken from TCRdb and not from the paper's own processing. Among 110,000 or so distinct CDR3 sequences listed, roughly 19% were seen once.

The receptor comes from a human donor in good health. The chain recombines TRBV11-1 with TRBJ2-7; 10 nucleotides agree with TRBD2. CDR3 region: CATGTSEKSSYEQYF. The CDR3 DNA sequence: TGTGCCACCGGGACTAGCGAAAAGAGCTCCTACGAGCAGTACTTC.